These T cell receptor beta chains were read from a single sample in a study of graft-versus-host responses after intestinal transplantation. Which antigens these TCRs recognize remains unknown. Method: immunoSEQ multiplex PCR; TCRdb's copy keeps in-frame clones and lacks some. The sample shows approximately 71,000 clones, around 90% of them seen only once. This material consisted of unstimulated CD8+ T cells sorted from spleen or lymph node cells, taken before intestinal transplant. These receptors came from a human donor who received an intestinal transplant. The CDR3 runs from the conserved cysteine through the conserved F or W. D genes are given only for firm matches. Clone size is not always given. Where it is, it says once, few, many or a class for expanded clones.

j_call | v_call | d_call | clone_size | cdr3_length | cdr3_aa | cdr3_nt
TRBJ2-1 | TRBV6-6 | TRBD2 | NA | 16 | CASSYRTSGRANEQFF | TGTGCCAGCAGTTACCGGACTAGCGGGAGGGCAAATGAGCAGTTCTTC
TRBJ2-7 | TRBV6-1 | TRBD2 | NA | 13 | CASSGGLAAEQYF | TGTGCCAGCAGTGGAGGACTAGCGGCCGAGCAGTACTTC
TRBJ2-7 | TRBV2 | TRBD1 | NA | 15 | CASSPTRGRPAEQYF | TGTGCCAGCAGTCCCACCAGGGGGCGTCCCGCCGAGCAGTACTTC
TRBJ2-7 | TRBV11-2 | NA | NA | 13 | CASSLQGVYEQYF | TGTGCCAGCAGCTTACAGGGTGTGTACGAGCAGTACTTC
TRBJ2-3 | TRBV5-1 | TRBD2 | NA | 17 | CASSLVWPRGVTDTQYF | TGCGCCAGCAGCTTGGTATGGCCCCGGGGGGTCACAGATACGCAGTATTTT
TRBJ2-7 | TRBV19 | NA | few | 14 | CASSIGRGSYEQYF | TGTGCCAGTAGTATCGGCAGGGGATCCTACGAGCAGTACTTC
TRBJ2-3 | TRBV7-8 | TRBD2 | NA | 16 | CASIRTSGSHSDTQYF | TGTGCCAGCATCAGGACTAGCGGGAGCCATTCAGATACGCAGTATTTT
TRBJ2-1 | TRBV19 | TRBD2 | few | 15 | CATSLAGEAYNEQFF | TGTGCCACTTCTCTAGCGGGAGAGGCCTACAATGAGCAGTTCTTC
TRBJ1-6 | TRBV2 | TRBD1 | NA | 15 | CASRVPGQGNSPLHF | TGTGCCAGCAGAGTTCCGGGACAGGGGAATTCACCCCTCCACTTT
TRBJ2-5 | TRBV5-1 | NA | NA | 15 | CASSLDQASQETQYF | TGCGCCAGCAGCTTGGACCAGGCGAGCCAAGAGACCCAGTACTTC
TRBJ1-4 | TRBV5-6 | NA | NA | 13 | CASSLGAAEKLFF | TGTGCCAGCAGCTTGGGGGCAGCAGAAAAACTGTTTTTT
TRBJ1-1 | TRBV27 | TRBD1 | NA | 15 | CASSPYRGLNTEAFF | TGTGCCAGCAGTCCGTACAGGGGTTTGAACACTGAAGCTTTCTTT
TRBJ2-5 | TRBV11-2 | TRBD1 | NA | 17 | CASSLSKSGTGKETQYF | TGTGCCAGCAGCTTATCCAAATCCGGGACAGGGAAAGAGACCCAGTACTTC
TRBJ1-2 | TRBV6-5 | TRBD1 | NA | 15 | CASSYARDRVYGYTF | TGTGCCAGCAGTTACGCCAGGGACAGGGTCTATGGCTACACCTTC
TRBJ2-7 | TRBV5-1 | NA | NA | 13 | CASSVDSTYEQYF | TGCGCCAGCAGCGTGGACAGTACCTACGAGCAGTACTTC
TRBJ2-1 | TRBV4-2 | TRBD2 | NA | 14 | CASSLAGPVDEQFF | TGTGCCAGCAGCCTAGCGGGACCAGTGGATGAGCAGTTCTTC
TRBJ2-1 | TRBV2 | TRBD1 | once | 16 | CASSEDGQGVRYEQFF | TGTGCCAGCAGTGAAGATGGACAGGGGGTTCGTTATGAGCAGTTCTTC
TRBJ2-7 | TRBV5-4 | TRBD2 | NA | 15 | CASSLGLAGGSEQYF | TGTGCCAGCAGCCTGGGACTAGCGGGAGGAAGCGAGCAGTACTTC
TRBJ2-7 | TRBV28 | TRBD1 | once | 17 | CASSLSGTGIIGDEQYF | TGTGCCAGCAGTTTATCCGGGACAGGGATAATCGGGGACGAGCAGTACTTC
TRBJ1-4 | TRBV2 | NA | NA | 16 | CASSWDAGEADEKLFF | TGTGCCAGCAGTTGGGATGCGGGGGAGGCGGATGAAAAACTGTTTTTT
TRBJ1-2 | TRBV4-1 | TRBD1 | NA | 17 | CASSPIPRTGERYGYTF | TGCGCCAGCAGCCCGATCCCCAGGACAGGGGAGCGGTATGGCTACACCTTC
TRBJ2-1 | TRBV27 | NA | NA | 15 | CASSSRVGSYNEQFF | TGTGCCAGCAGTTCCAGGGTAGGGTCCTACAATGAGCAGTTCTTC
TRBJ2-5 | TRBV21-1 | NA | NA | 18 | CASSPGGTSGRRRETQYF | TGTGCCAGCAGCCCAGGAGGGACTAGCGGGAGGAGGCGGGAGACCCAGTACTTC
TRBJ1-2 | TRBV7-9 | NA | NA | 16 | CASSLAGGVFNYGYTF | TGTGCCAGCAGCTTAGCCGGGGGGGTTTTTAACTATGGCTACACCTTC
TRBJ2-6 | TRBV4-1 | TRBD1 | NA | 18 | CASSPSTGGSSGANVLTF | TGCGCCAGCAGTCCTTCGACAGGGGGGAGCTCTGGGGCCAACGTCCTGACTTTC
TRBJ2-2 | TRBV4-1 | TRBD2 | NA | 18 | CASSQTYPSGGNTGELFF | TGCGCCAGCAGCCAGACCTACCCTAGCGGTGGAAACACCGGGGAGCTGTTTTTT
TRBJ1-1 | TRBV4-2 | TRBD1 | NA | 15 | CASSPTTGEGTEAFF | TGTGCCAGCAGCCCGACGACAGGGGAGGGCACTGAAGCTTTCTTT
TRBJ2-7 | TRBV28 | TRBD1 | NA | 14 | CASSGTGAFYEQYF | TGTGCCAGCAGCGGGACAGGGGCGTTCTACGAGCAGTACTTC
TRBJ1-6 | TRBV27 | NA | NA | 13 | CASTSSGRSPLHF | TGTGCCAGCACCTCCTCAGGCCGGTCACCCCTCCACTTT
TRBJ2-1 | TRBV6-5 | NA | NA | 13 | CASSHKTGDEQFF | TGTGCCAGCAGCCACAAGACAGGAGATGAGCAGTTCTTC
TRBJ1-5 | TRBV28 | NA | NA | 14 | CASSLYRVRKPQHF | TGTGCCAGCAGTCTCTACAGGGTGCGGAAGCCCCAGCATTTT
TRBJ2-1 | TRBV29-1 | TRBD2 | NA | 12 | CSGTTSGAGRFF | TGCAGCGGAACGACTAGCGGGGCTGGGCGGTTCTTC
TRBJ2-3 | TRBV7-9 | NA | NA | 16 | CASSSPRQASTDTQYF | TGTGCCAGCAGCTCTCCAAGACAGGCCAGCACAGATACGCAGTATTTT
TRBJ2-1 | TRBV5-4 | NA | NA | 13 | CASSLDSSPMSFF | TGTGCCAGCAGCTTGGATTCGTCACCTATGTCGTTCTTC
TRBJ2-3 | TRBV10-1 | NA | NA | 12 | CASSDATDTQYF | TGCGCCAGCAGTGACGCGACAGATACGCAGTATTTT
TRBJ2-1 | TRBV9 | NA | NA | 16 | CASSAPTGHSYNEQFF | TGTGCCAGCAGCGCTCCAACAGGGCACTCCTACAATGAGCAGTTCTTC
TRBJ1-5 | TRBV6-1 | NA | NA | 16 | CASSELGARLNQPQHF | TGTGCCAGCAGTGAACTTGGTGCCAGACTCAATCAGCCCCAGCATTTT
TRBJ2-1 | TRBV4-1 | NA | NA | 13 | CASSRGQDNEQFF | TGCGCCAGCAGCCGAGGACAAGACAATGAGCAGTTCTTC
TRBJ2-7 | TRBV5-6 | NA | once | 15 | CASSTHRDSAYEQYF | TGTGCCAGCAGCACTCACCGGGACTCAGCTTACGAGCAGTACTTC
TRBJ1-2 | TRBV12-1 | NA | few | 14 | CARRDRGFLGGYTF | TGTGCCAGACGGGACAGGGGATTTCTAGGTGGCTACACCTTC
TRBJ2-5 | TRBV9 | TRBD2 | NA | 17 | CASSVGGAGGPAETQYF | TGTGCCAGCAGCGTAGGGGGAGCGGGGGGGCCGGCAGAGACCCAGTACTTC
TRBJ1-5 | TRBV29-1 | NA | NA | 13 | CSVGEGPNQPQHF | TGCAGCGTTGGGGAGGGGCCCAATCAGCCCCAGCATTTT